The T cell receptor (beta chain) under discussion was sequenced for a study of graft-versus-host responses after intestinal transplantation. Findings of the study overall: An association linked early post-transplant HvG declines with peak circulating GvH clone levels. Graft-donor T cell macrochimerism coincided with high graft-versus-host to host-versus-graft clonal ratios in allografts.

Assay: immunoSEQ multiplex PCR; the TCRdb copy retains only in-frame clones and omits some. The data hold 13,000 to 15,000 clones, with around 33% observed a single time. The CDR3 totals 11 residues. Germline lookup yields CDR1 SGDLS and CDR2 YYNGEE. Trimming shortened V by 7 bases and J by 8 bases, and 12 bases separated the two germline ends. Plating of around 200,000 CFSE-labeled responder cells was done together with around 200,000 irradiated, violet-dye-labeled stimulator cells. Sequencing was performed on alloreactive CD8+ T cells from a mixed lymphocyte reaction culture, taken before intestinal transplant. Subset meaning: CFSE-low proliferating T cells sorted from roughly six-day pre-transplant mixed lymphocyte reaction (GvH or HvG direction). This sequence originates from a human patient who received an intestinal transplant. V and J are TRBV9 and TRBJ1-2, with D possibly being TRBD1 (6 bases). The DNA of the CDR3 is TGTGCCAGCGCCCAGGGGTACGGCTACACCTTC. Protein sequence: CASAQGYGYTF. Full variable domain (missing parts from reference TRBV9 and TRBJ1-2): DSGVTQTPKHLITATGQRVTLRCSPRSGDLSVYWYQQSLDQGLQFLIQYYNGEERAKGNILERFSAQQFPDLHSELNLSSLELGDSALYFCASAQGYGYTFGSGTRLTVV.